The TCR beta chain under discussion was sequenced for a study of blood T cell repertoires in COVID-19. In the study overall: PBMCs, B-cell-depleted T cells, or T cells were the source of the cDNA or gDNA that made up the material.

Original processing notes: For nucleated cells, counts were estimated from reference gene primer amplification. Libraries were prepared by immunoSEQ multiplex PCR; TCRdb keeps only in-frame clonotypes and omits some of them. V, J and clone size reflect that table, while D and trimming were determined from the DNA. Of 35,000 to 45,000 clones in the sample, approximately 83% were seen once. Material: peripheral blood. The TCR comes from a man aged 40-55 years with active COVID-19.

CDR3 loop: CASSRGQETQYF. DNA of the CDR3: TGTGCCAGCAGCAGGGGGCAGGAGACCCAGTACTTC. This chain uses TRBV5-4 with TRBJ2-5; 7 bases map to TRBD1. Per the germline V gene, CDR1 is SGHNT and CDR2 is YYREEE (reference sequence). V dropped 4 bases and J dropped 5; count of bases not matched to a gene: 2. There are 12 residues in the CDR3.